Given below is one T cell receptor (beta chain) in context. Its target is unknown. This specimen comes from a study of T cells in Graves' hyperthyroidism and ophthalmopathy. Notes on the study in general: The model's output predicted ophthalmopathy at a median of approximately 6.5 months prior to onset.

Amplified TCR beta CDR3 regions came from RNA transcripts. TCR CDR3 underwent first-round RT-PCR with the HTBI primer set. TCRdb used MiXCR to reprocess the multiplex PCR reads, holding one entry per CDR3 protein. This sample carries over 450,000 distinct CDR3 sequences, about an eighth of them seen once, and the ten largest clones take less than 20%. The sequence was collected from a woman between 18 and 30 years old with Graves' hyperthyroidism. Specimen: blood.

The CDR3 DNA is TGCAGCGTTTCACCGACAGACTCCTACGAGCAGTACTTC. Protein product: CSVSPTDSYEQYF. The J gene is TRBJ2-7, the V gene TRBV29-1; TRBD1 might be the D (5 bases). The CDR3 loop spans 13 amino acids. V gave up 5 bases and J gave up 0 bases, with 11 bases separating them. Germline CDR1 SQVTM, CDR2 ANQGSEA.